The 19 T cell receptor beta chains below were found in one sample sequenced in a study of neurological immune-mediated disorders. Using its own MiXCR run on the 5' RACE reads, TCRdb lists one record per CDR3 protein. The table shows around 130,000 distinct CDR3 sequences, with 3% to 3.5% occurring only once. Input material: PBMCs. The receptors come from a woman between 25 and 40 years old with multiple sclerosis.

This clonotype appeared many times. The V gene is TRBV29-1, the J gene TRBJ2-1; 7 bases are shared with TRBD2. The V and J ends lost 4 bases and 7 bases, in that order; junction bases with no gene match: 13. Germline-derived CDR1 and CDR2 are SQVTM and ANQGSEA. CDR3 length: 15 amino acids. The CDR3 DNA is TGCAGCGTTGTATGGGGATGGGTCGGGGGGAATGAGCAGTTCTTC. Its translation: CSVVWGWVGGNEQFF.

This clonotype was seen repeatedly, ten times or more. This chain uses TRBV4-1 with TRBJ1-2, with 7 bases identical to TRBD1. With 4 bases clipped from V and 2 bases from J, the junction kept 13 bases outside the gene matches. Germline CDR1 MGHRA, CDR2 YSYEKL. CDR3 size: 17 residues. The CDR3 nucleotides read TGCGCCAGCAGCCGGATCCCGGGGCCAGGGGGAAACTATGGCTACACCTTC. Protein product: CASSRIPGPGGNYGYTF.

This clonotype came up many times. The chain combines TRBV10-3 with TRBJ2-7, with D possibly matching TRBD2 (5 bases). The CDR3 totals 14 residues. Trimming cost V 3 bases and J 5 bases, with 14 bases left between them. Germline assignment: CDR1 ENHRY and CDR2 SYGVKD. CDR3 amino acids: CAISDRGWSHEQYF. CDR3 coding DNA: TGTGCCATCAGTGATCGGGGTTGGAGCCACGAGCAGTACTTC.

This clonotype showed up just a few times. The chain links TRBV12-2 to TRBJ2-7; the DNA was not used to check the table's D call, TRBD1. TRBV12-2 counts as a pseudogene. The CDR3 extends over 15 amino acids. In DNA form, the CDR3 reads TGTGCAAGTCGCTTATTTCGACAGATAAAATACGAGCAGTACTTC. Translating gives CASRLFRQIKYEQYF.

This clonotype was found many times. The V and J genes are TRBV7-9 and TRBJ2-7, with D hard to call. The CDR3 sequence is 14 residues long. V shed 5 bases and J shed 3 bases, with 14 bases lying between them. Germline assignment: CDR1 SEHNR and CDR2 FQNEAQ (reference sequence). CDR3 DNA sequence: TGTGCCAGCAGCCCGGCTGACCGGCACTACGAGCAGTACTTC. The encoded protein is CASSPADRHYEQYF.

This clonotype was observed a handful of times. The J gene is TRBJ1-2, the V gene TRBV4-1, with D hard to call. V shed 3 bases and J shed 7 bases, with 18 bases lying between them. The CDR3 extends over 15 amino acids. Germline values: CDR1 MGHRA, CDR2 YSYEKL. CDR3 nucleotide sequence: TGCGCCAGCAGCCATTCAGTCGCAGACGGGCTTGGCTACACCTTC. Translated: CASSHSVADGLGYTF.

This clonotype was detected only a few times. The chain uses TRBV20-1 and TRBJ2-5; 7 bases align to TRBD1. Germline CDR1 and CDR2: DFQATT and SNEGSKA (reference sequence). The CDR3 totals 15 residues. The V gene end was trimmed by 2 bases and the J gene end by 4 bases; junction bases not matched to a gene: 10. CDR3 sequence reads: CSARPIQGKGETQYF. The DNA for the CDR3 is TGCAGTGCTAGACCCATACAGGGGAAGGGAGAGACCCAGTACTTC.

This clonotype was picked up many times. This sequence joins TRBV20-1 and TRBJ2-2; D is perhaps TRBD2 (5 bases). Deletions cut 0 bases from V and 0 bases from J, with 11 bases between. CDR3 length: 16 residues. Germline CDR1 is DFQATT and CDR2 is SNEGSKA (reference sequence). CDR3 residues: CSARDRGRANTGELFF. Written as DNA, the CDR3 is TGCAGTGCTAGAGATCGAGGGAGAGCGAACACCGGGGAGCTGTTTTTT.

This clonotype has a count of ten or more. The gene calls are TRBV7-2 and TRBJ1-6; the D is unclear. The V gene lost 1 base and the J gene lost 4 bases, with 17 bases spanning the gap. The CDR3 covers 18 residues. Germline V gives CDR1 SGHTA, CDR2 FQGNSA. CDR3 DNA: TGTGCCAGCAGCTTAGGTACCGACATCCGCCCATATAATTCACCCCTCCACTTT. It codes for CASSLGTDIRPYNSPLHF.

This clonotype has ten or more counts. V usage is TRBV12-3 or TRBV12-4 and J usage is TRBJ2-6, with no clear D. The CDR3 loop spans 17 amino acids. Trimming shortened V by 4 bases and J by 0 bases, and 13 bases separated the two germline ends. The CDR3 nucleotides are TGTGCCAGCAGTTCTGACCTAGGGCACTCTGGGGCCAACGTCCTGACTTTC. This translates into CASSSDLGHSGANVLTF.

Ten or more counts support this clonotype. V and J are TRBV6-6 and TRBJ2-7; 11 bases align to TRBD1. This CDR3 has 18 residues. The germline gives CDR1 MNHNY, CDR2 SVGAGI (reference sequence). V gave up 0 bases and J gave up 2 bases; unmatched junction bases: 9. DNA for the CDR3: TGTGCCAGCAGTTACTCGTACGGGGACAGGGGGACTCCCTACGAGCAGTACTTC. Translated: CASSYSYGDRGTPYEQYF.

This clonotype was picked up many times. The chain links TRBV20-1 to TRBJ2-5; D is perhaps TRBD1 or TRBD2 (5 bases each). Trimming removed 4 bases from V and 2 bases from J, with 8 bases in between. CDR1 DFQATT and CDR2 SNEGSKA come from the germline V gene (reference sequence). The CDR3 extends over 12 amino acids. This CDR3 is CSATGSQETQYF. The CDR3 bases are TGCAGTGCTACAGGGAGTCAAGAGACCCAGTACTTC.

This clonotype was seen ten or more times. The chain employs TRBV4-1 and TRBJ2-7, with 7 bases that match TRBD2. CDR3 length: 17 residues. CDR1 and CDR2 (germline): MGHRA, YSYEKL. Unmatched junction bases numbered 12, after V lost 3 bases and J lost 1 base. The CDR3 reads CASSQNLAGEGSYEQYF. DNA for the CDR3: TGCGCCAGCAGCCAGAACCTCGCGGGAGAGGGGTCCTACGAGCAGTACTTC.

At least ten counts were recorded for this clonotype. The V and J genes are TRBV2 and TRBJ2-1; 10 positions agree with TRBD2. From germline, CDR1 is SNHLY and CDR2 FYNNEI. The CDR3 runs to 16 residues. With V trimmed by 0 bases and J by 3 bases, 2 bases remained unmatched. The CDR3 bases are TGTGCCAGCAGTGAAGCGCTAGCGGGAGTCTACAATGAGCAGTTCTTC. Protein: CASSEALAGVYNEQFF.

This clonotype was observed at least ten times. This chain joins TRBV6-5 and TRBJ2-5; TRBD2 is a possible D gene (5 bases). The CDR3 runs to 14 residues. V lost 2 bases to trimming and J lost 4 bases, with 11 bases between them. Germline loops: CDR1 MNHEY, CDR2 SVGAGI. CDR3 DNA: TGTGCCAGCAGTTACCGGGGTATTGGAGAGACCCAGTACTTC. It is translated as CASSYRGIGETQYF.

This clonotype was seen ten or more times. The rearrangement joins TRBV5-1 to TRBJ2-1; TRBD2 might be the D (6 bases). The CDR3 runs 19 residues. Germline-derived CDR1 and CDR2 are SGHRS and YFSETQ. Trimming cost V 0 bases and J 7 bases, with 26 bases left between them. The CDR3 bases are TGCGCCAGCAGCTTGGCCGGATTTGGGACCCCGTTGGAGGGAAATGAGCAGTTCTTC. This sequence encodes CASSLAGFGTPLEGNEQFF.

This clonotype was observed many times. This chain's CDR3 is CASSYGDTQYF. CDR3 sequence (DNA): TGTGCCAGCAGTTATGGGGATACGCAGTATTTT. The V call is TRBV6-5, the J call TRBJ2-3; D uncertain. The germline CDR1 and CDR2 sequences are MNHEY and SVGAGI. Deletions cut 3 bases from V and 6 bases from J, with 4 bases between. The CDR3 covers 11 residues.

This clonotype was counted a few times. The chain recombines TRBV29-1 with TRBJ2-7, with 13 bases aligning to TRBD2. The CDR3 runs 13 residues. The J segment lost 4 bases and the V segment lost 6 bases, leaving 3 bases of the junction unmatched. The germline V gene has CDR1 SQVTM and CDR2 ANQGSEA. CDR3 loop: CSVSTSGRYEQYF. The DNA of the CDR3 is TGCAGCGTCTCGACTAGCGGGAGGTACGAGCAGTACTTC.

This clonotype was detected many times. In DNA form, the CDR3 reads TGCGCCAGCAGCCCGCGGGAGGCCAACAATGAGCAGTTCTTC. This encodes CASSPREANNEQFF. The V and J genes are TRBV5-1 and TRBJ2-1; 8 bases agree with TRBD2. Germline CDR1 is SGHRS and CDR2 is YFSETQ. CDR3 length equals 14 residues. V shed 4 bases and J 5 bases; nucleotides not matched to a gene: 5.